The 4 T cell receptor beta chains listed next were all sequenced from one sample in a study of T cells after yellow fever vaccination. TCRdb processed the 5' RACE reads anew with MiXCR; each CDR3 protein has one entry. The sample lists over 150,000 distinct CDR3 sequences, about 7% seen once, with roughly 2.5% in the top ten. The sequencing here drew on CD4+ T cells sorted from PBMCs, taken roughly 5 days after the first yellow fever vaccination. The receptor set was obtained from a man aged 18 to 30 who received the YFV17D yellow fever vaccine.

This CDR3 is CAISETGQEHNEQFF. The CDR3 DNA sequence: TGTGCCATCAGTGAAACGGGACAGGAACACAATGAGCAGTTCTTC. J is TRBJ2-1 and V is TRBV10-3; 8 nucleotides align to TRBD1. CDR1 and CDR2 from the germline V gene are ENHRY and SYGVKD. Trimming cost V 3 bases and J 5 bases; bases outside gene matches: 6. The CDR3 sequence is 15 residues long.

The V and J genes are TRBV7-9 and TRBJ1-4, with D possibly being TRBD1 (5 bases). This CDR3 comprises 15 residues. V was shortened by 5 bases and J by 8 bases, with 18 bases between the two germline ends. Germline loops: CDR1 SEHNR, CDR2 FQNEAQ (reference sequence). CDR3 amino acids: CASSPRGSLKEKLFF. The CDR3 bases are TGTGCCAGCAGCCCCCGGGGCAGCCTCAAGGAAAAACTGTTTTTT.

This clonotype showed up many times. This chain joins TRBV12-3 or TRBV12-4 and TRBJ1-2; D unresolved. V was clipped by 5 bases and J by 4 bases, with 11 bases between them. The CDR3 totals 13 residues. DNA of the CDR3: TGTGCCAGCAGTCCGGGGTCCTCCTATGGCTACACCTTC. Its translation is CASSPGSSYGYTF.

This clonotype was detected many times. This chain uses TRBV4-3 with TRBJ2-3; 7 bases are shared with TRBD1. The CDR3 runs 17 residues. The V segment lost 2 bases and the J segment 4 bases; nucleotides outside the gene matches: 12. Germline loops: CDR1 LGHNA, CDR2 YSLEER. CDR3 amino acids: CASSQRGGRESSDTQYF. DNA for the CDR3: TGCGCCAGCAGCCAACGAGGGGGCAGGGAGTCGTCAGATACGCAGTATTTT.